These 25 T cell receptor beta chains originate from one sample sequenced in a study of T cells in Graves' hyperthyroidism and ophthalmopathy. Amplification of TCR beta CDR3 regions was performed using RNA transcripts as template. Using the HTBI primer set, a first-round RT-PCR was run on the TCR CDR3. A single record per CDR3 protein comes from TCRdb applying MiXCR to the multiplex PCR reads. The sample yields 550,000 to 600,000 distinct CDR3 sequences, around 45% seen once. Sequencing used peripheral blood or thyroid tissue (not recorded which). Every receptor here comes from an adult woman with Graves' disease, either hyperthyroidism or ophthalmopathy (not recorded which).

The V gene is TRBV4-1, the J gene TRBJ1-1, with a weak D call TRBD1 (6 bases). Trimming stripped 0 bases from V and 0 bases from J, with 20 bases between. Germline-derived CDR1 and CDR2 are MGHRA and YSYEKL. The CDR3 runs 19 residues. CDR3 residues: CASSQDRWGHRSLNTEAFF. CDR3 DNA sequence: TGCGCCAGCAGCCAAGATCGCTGGGGGCACAGAAGTCTGAACACTGAAGCTTTCTTT.

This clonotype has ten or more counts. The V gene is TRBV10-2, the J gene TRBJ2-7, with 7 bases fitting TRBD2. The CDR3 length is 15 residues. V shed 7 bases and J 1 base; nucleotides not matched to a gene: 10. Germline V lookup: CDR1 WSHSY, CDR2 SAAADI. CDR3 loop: CASKEAPGGSYEQYF. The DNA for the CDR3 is TGCGCCAGCAAGGAAGCGCCCGGGGGGTCCTACGAGCAGTACTTC.

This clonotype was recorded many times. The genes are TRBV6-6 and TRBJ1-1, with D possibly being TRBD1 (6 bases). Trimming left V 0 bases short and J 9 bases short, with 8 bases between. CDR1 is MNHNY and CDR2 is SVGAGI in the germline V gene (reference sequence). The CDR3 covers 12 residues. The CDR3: CASSYSGTKAFF. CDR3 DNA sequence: TGTGCCAGCAGTTACTCGGGGACAAAAGCTTTCTTT.

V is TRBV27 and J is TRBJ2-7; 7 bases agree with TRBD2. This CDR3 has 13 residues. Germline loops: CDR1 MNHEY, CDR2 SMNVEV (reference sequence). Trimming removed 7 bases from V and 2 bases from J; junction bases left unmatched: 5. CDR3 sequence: CASMPSGTYEQYF. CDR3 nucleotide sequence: TGTGCCAGCATGCCTAGCGGCACCTACGAGCAGTACTTC.

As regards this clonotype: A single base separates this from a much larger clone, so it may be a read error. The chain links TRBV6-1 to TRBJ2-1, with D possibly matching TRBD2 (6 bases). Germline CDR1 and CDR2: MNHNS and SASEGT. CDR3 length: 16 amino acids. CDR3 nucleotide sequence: TGTGCCAGCAGTGAAGCGCTGGAGGGAGGTTACAATGAGCAGCTCTTC. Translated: CASSEALEGGYNEQLF.

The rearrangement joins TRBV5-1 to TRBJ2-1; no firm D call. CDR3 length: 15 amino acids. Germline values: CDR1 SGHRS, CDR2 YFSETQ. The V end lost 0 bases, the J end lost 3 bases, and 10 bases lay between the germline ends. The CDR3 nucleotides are TGCGCCAGCAGCTTGGACGGTGCAGTCTACAATGAGCAGTTCTTC. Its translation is CASSLDGAVYNEQFF.

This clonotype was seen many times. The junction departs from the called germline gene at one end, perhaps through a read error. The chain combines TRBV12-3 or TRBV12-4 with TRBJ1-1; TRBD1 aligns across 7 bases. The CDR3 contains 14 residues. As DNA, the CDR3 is TGTGCCAGCAGTATCGGACAGGCGAACGCTGAAGCTTTCTTT. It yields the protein CASSIGQANAEAFF.

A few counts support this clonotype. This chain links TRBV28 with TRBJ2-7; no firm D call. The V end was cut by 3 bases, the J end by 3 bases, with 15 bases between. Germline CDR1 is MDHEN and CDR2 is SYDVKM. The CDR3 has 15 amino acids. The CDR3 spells CASSLTGRRYYEQYF. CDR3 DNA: TGTGCCAGCAGTTTGACCGGTAGGAGATACTACGAGCAGTACTTC.

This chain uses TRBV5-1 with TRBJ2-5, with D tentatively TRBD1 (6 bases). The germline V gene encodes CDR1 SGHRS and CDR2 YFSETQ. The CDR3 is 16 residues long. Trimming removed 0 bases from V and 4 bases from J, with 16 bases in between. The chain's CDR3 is CASSLARGQGRETQYF. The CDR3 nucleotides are TGCGCCAGCAGCTTGGCCAGGGGCCAGGGTCGAGAGACCCAGTACTTC.

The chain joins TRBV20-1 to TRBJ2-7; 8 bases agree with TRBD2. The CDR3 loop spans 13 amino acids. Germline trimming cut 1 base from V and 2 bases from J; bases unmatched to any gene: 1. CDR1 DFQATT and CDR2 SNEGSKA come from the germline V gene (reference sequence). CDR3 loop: CSARGGLAYEQYF. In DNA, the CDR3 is TGCAGTGCTAGAGGGGGACTAGCCTACGAGCAGTACTTC.

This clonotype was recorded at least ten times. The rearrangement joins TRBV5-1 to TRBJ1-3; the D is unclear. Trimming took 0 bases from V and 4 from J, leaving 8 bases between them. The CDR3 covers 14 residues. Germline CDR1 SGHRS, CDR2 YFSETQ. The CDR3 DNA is TGCGCCAGCAGCTTGGTTACGGGAGGAAACACCATATATTTT. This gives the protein CASSLVTGGNTIYF.

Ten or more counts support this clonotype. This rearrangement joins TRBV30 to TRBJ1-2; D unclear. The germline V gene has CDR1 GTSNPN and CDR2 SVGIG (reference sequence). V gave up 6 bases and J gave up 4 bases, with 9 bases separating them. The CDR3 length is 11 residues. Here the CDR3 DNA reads TGTGCCTGCAGACGGAGCTATGGCTACACCTTC. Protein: CACRRSYGYTF.

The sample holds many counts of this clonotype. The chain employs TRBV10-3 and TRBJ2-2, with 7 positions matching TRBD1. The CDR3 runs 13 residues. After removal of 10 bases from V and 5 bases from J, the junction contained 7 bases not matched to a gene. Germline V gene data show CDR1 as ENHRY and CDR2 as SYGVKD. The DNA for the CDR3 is TGTGCCACCCGGACAGGAGTAACCGGGGAGCTGTTTTTT. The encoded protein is CATRTGVTGELFF.

CDR3 DNA: TGTGCCAGCAGCCCTAACGGTTGGGGAATAGATACGCAGTATTTT. Amino acids: CASSPNGWGIDTQYF. The chain has TRBV14 and TRBJ2-3; the D is unclear. CDR1 is SGHDN, CDR2 FVKESK, per germline. This CDR3 is 15 amino acids long. V lost 4 bases and J lost 5, with 16 bases in between.

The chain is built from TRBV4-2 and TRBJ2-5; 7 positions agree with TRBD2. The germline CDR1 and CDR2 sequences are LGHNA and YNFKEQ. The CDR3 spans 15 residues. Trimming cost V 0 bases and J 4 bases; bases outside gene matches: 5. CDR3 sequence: CASSQDPGGGETQYF. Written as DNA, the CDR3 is TGTGCCAGCAGCCAAGATCCGGGAGGAGGAGAGACCCAGTACTTC.

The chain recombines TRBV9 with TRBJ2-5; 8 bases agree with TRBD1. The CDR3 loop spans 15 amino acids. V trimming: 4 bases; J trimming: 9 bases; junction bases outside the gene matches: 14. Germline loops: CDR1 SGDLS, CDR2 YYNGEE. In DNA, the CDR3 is TGTGCCAGCAGCCCAGGGGGCGTAAGCAATCAGCCCCAGTACTTC. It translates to CASSPGGVSNQPQYF. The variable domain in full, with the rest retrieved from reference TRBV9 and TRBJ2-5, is DSGVTQTPKHLITATGQRVTLRCSPRSGDLSVYWYQQSLDQGLQFLIQYYNGEERAKGNILERFSAQQFPDLHSELNLSSLELGDSALYFCASSPGGVSNQPQYFGPGTRLLVL.

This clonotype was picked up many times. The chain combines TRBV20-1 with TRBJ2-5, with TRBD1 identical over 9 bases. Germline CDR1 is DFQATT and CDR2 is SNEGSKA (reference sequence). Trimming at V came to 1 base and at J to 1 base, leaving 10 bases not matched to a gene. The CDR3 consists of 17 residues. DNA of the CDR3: TGCAGTGCTAGAGGGGTTATGGGACAGGGAATCCAAGAGACCCAGTACTTC. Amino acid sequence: CSARGVMGQGIQETQYF.

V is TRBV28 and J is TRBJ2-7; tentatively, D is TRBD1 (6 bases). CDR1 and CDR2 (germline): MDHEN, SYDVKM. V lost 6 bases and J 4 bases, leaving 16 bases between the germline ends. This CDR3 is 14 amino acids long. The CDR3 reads CASRAPLQGYEQYF. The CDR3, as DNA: TGTGCCAGCAGGGCTCCCTTGCAGGGGTACGAGCAGTACTTC.

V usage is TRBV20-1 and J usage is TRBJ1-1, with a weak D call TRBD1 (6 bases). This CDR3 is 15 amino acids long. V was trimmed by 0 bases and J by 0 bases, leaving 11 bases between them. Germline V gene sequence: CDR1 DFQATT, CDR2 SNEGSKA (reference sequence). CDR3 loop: CSAREGHRMNTEAFF. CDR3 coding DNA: TGCAGTGCTAGAGAGGGACACAGAATGAACACTGAAGCTTTCTTT.

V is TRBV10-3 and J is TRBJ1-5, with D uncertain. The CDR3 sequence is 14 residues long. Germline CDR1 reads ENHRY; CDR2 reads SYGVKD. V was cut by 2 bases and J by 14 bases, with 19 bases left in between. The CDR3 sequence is CAISERLAEGYEHF. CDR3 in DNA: TGTGCCATCAGTGAGAGACTAGCGGAGGGCTACGAGCATTTT.

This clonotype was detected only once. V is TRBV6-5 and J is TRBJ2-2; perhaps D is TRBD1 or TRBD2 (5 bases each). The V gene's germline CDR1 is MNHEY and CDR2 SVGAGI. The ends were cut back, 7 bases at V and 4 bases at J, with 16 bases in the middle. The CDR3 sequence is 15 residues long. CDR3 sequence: CASNLGRDPTGELFF. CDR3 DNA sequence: TGTGCCAGCAATTTGGGACGAGATCCCACCGGGGAGCTGTTTTTT.

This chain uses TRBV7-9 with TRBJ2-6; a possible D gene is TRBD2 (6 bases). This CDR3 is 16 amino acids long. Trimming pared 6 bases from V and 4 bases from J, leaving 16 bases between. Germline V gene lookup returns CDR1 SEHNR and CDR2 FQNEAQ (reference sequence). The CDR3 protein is CASRGGQGRGANVLTF. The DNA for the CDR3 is TGTGCCAGCAGGGGAGGTCAGGGTAGAGGGGCCAACGTCCTGACTTTC. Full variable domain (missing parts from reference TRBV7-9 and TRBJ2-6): DTGVSQNPRHKITKRGQNVTFRCDPISEHNRLYWYRQTLGQGPEFLTYFQNEAQLEKSRLLSDRFSAERPKGSFSTLEIQRTEQGDSAMYLCASRGGQGRGANVLTFGAGSRLTVL.

The CDR3 nucleotides are TGTGCCAGCAGCTTTGGTTCTGCGCCCTGGGACGAGCAGTACTTC. Amino acid sequence: CASSFGSAPWDEQYF. The J gene is TRBJ2-7, the V gene TRBV7-2; no definite D call. The CDR3 is made up of 15 amino acids. From germline, CDR1 is SGHTA and CDR2 FQGNSA. Trimming took off 3 bases at V and 5 bases at J, with 17 bases between the two ends.

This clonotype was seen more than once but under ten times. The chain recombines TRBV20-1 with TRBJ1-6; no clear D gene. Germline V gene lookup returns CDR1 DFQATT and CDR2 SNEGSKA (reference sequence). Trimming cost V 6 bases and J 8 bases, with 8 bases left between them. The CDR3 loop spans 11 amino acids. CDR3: CSAGLDSPLHF. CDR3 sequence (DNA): TGCAGTGCCGGACTAGATTCACCCCTCCACTTT.

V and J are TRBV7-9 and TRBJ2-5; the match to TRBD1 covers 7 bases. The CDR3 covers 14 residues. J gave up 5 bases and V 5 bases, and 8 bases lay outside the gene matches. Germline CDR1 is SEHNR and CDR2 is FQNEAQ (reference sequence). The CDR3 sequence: CASSAQTGAETQYF. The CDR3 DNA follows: TGTGCCAGCAGCGCCCAAACAGGGGCTGAGACCCAGTACTTC.